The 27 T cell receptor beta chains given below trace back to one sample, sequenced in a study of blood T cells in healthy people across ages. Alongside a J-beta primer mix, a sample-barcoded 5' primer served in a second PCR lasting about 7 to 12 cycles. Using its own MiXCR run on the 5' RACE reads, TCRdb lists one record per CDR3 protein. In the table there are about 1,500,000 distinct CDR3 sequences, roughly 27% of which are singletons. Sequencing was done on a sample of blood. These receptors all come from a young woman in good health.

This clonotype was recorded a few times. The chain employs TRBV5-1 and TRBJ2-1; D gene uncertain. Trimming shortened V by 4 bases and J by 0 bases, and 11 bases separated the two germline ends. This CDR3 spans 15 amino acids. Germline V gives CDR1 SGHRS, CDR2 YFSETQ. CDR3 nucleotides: TGCGCCAGCAGCCGAGGACGTACCTCCTACAATGAGCAGTTCTTC. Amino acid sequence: CASSRGRTSYNEQFF.

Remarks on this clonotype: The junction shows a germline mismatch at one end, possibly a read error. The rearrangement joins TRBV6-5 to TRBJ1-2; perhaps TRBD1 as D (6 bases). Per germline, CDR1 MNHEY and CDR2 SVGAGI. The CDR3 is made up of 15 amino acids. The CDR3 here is CTSSTPGSGVYGYTF. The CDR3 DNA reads TGTACCAGCAGTACCCCGGGATCAGGGGTCTATGGCTACACCTTC.

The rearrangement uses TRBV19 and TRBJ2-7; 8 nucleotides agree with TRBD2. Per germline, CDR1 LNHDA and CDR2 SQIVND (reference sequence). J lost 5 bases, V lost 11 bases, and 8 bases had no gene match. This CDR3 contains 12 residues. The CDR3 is CARREGIHEQYF. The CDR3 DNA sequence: TGTGCCCGTCGGGAGGGCATCCACGAGCAGTACTTC.

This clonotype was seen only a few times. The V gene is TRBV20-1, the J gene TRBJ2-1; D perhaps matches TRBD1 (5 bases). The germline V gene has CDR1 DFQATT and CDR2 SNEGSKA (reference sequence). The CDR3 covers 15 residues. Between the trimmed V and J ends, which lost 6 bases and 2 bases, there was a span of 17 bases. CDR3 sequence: CSAIPRTSAYNEQFF. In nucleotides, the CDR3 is TGCAGTGCGATTCCTAGGACATCGGCCTACAATGAGCAGTTCTTC.

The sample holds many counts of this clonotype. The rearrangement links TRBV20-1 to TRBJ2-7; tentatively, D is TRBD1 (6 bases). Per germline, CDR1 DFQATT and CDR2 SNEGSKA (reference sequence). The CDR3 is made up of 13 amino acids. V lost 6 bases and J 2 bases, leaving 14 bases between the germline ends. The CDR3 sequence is CSARHRDPYEQYF. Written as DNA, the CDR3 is TGCAGTGCCCGACACAGGGACCCCTACGAGCAGTACTTC.

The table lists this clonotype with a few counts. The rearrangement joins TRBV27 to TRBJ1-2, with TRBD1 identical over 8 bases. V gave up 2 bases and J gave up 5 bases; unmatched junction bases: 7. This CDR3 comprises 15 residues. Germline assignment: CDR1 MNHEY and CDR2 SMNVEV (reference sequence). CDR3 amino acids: CASSLTGGLFYGYTF. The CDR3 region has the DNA TGTGCCAGCAGTTTAACAGGGGGACTCTTTTATGGCTACACCTTC.

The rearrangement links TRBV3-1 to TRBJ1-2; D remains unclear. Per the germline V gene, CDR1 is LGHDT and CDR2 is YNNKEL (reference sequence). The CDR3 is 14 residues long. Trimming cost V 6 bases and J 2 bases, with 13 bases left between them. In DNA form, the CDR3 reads TGTGCCAGCAGACCCGGACTCGCGAACTATGGCTACACCTTC. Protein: CASRPGLANYGYTF.

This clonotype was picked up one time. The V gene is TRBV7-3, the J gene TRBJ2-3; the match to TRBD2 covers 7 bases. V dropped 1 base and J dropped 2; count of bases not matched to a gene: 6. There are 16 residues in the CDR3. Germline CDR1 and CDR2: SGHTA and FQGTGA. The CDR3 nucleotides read TGTGCCAGCAGCTTAAAGGGCGGGGGAACCACAGATACGCAGTATTTT. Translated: CASSLKGGGTTDTQYF. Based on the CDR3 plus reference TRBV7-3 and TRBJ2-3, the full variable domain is GAGVSQTPSNKVTEKGKYVELRCDPISGHTALYWYRQSLGQGPEFLIYFQGTGAADDSGLPNDRFFAVRPEGSVSTLKIQRTERGDSAVYLCASSLKGGGTTDTQYFGPGTRLTVL.

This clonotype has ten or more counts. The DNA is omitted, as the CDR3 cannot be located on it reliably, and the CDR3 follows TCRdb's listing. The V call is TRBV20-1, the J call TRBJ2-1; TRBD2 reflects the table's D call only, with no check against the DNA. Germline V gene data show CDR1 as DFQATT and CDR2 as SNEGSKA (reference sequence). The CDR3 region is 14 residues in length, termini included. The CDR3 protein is CSSSAGGIYNEQFF.

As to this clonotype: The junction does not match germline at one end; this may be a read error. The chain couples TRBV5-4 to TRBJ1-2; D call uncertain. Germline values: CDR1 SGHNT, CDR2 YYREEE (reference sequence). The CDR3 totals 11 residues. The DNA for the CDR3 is TGTGCCAGCAGCTGGGGTATGGCAGTCGCCTTC. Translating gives CASSWGMAVAF.

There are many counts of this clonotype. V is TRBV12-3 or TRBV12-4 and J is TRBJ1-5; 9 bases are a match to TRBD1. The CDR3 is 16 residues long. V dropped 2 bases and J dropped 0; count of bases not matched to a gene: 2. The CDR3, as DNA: TGTGCCAGCAGTTTAAGGACAGGGGATAGCAATCAGCCCCAGCATTTT. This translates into CASSLRTGDSNQPQHF.

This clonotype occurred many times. CDR3 amino acids: CTAREVGEAFF. The DNA of the CDR3 is TGCACCGCCCGGGAGGTTGGTGAAGCTTTCTTT. The chain couples TRBV29-1 to TRBJ1-1; D not resolved. CDR1 is SQVTM, CDR2 ANQGSEA, per germline. The CDR3 contains 11 residues.

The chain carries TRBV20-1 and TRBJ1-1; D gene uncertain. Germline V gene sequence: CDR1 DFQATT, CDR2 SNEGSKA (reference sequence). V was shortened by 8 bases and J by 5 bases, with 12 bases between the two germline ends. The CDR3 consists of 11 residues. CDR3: CSLVGDTEAFF. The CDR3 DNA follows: TGCAGTCTGGTAGGAGATACTGAAGCTTTCTTT.

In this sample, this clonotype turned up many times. This CDR3 is CSAGRGTRYNEQFF. The CDR3 DNA sequence: TGCAGCGCCGGACGGGGCACTCGCTACAATGAGCAGTTCTTC. The genes are TRBV29-1 and TRBJ2-1, with D perhaps assigned TRBD1 or TRBD2 (5 bases each). The CDR3 is 14 residues long. V was pared by 7 bases and J by 3 bases, with 16 bases between. CDR1 is SQVTM and CDR2 is ANQGSEA in the germline V gene.

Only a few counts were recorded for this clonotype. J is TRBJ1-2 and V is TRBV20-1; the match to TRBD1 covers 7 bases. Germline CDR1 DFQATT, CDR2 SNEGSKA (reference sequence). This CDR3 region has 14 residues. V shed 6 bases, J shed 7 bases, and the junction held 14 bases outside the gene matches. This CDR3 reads CSAALRKGAVGYTF. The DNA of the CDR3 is TGCAGTGCCGCCCTGAGGAAGGGGGCGGTTGGCTACACCTTC.

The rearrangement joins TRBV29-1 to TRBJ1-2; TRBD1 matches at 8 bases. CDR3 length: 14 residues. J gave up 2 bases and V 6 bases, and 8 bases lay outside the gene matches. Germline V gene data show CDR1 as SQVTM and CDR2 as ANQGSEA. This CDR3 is CSVLNRGTNYGYTF. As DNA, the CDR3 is TGCAGCGTCTTAAACAGGGGGACGAACTATGGCTACACCTTC.

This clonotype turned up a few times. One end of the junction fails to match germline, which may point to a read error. CDR3 in DNA: TGTGTCAGCAGTAGCGCGGGAGGGGGCAGCACAGATACGCAGTATTTT. Residues: CVSSSAGGGSTDTQYF. V is TRBV28 and J is TRBJ2-3; 9 bases are shared with TRBD2. The CDR3 spans 16 residues. CDR1 is MDHEN, CDR2 SYDVKM, per germline.

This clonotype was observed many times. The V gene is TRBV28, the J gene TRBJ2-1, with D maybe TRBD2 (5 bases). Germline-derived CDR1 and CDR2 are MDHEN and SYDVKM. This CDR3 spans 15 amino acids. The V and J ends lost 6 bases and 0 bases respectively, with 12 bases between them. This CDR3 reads CASSTGVSSYNEQFF. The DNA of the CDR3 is TGTGCCAGCAGCACCGGGGTCAGCTCCTACAATGAGCAGTTCTTC.

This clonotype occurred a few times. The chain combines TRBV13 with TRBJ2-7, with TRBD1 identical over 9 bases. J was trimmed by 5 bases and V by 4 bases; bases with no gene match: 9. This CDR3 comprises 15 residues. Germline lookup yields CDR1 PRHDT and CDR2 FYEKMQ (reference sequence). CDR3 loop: CASSSEQGARNEQYF. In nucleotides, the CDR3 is TGTGCCAGCAGCTCGGAACAGGGGGCGAGGAACGAGCAGTACTTC.

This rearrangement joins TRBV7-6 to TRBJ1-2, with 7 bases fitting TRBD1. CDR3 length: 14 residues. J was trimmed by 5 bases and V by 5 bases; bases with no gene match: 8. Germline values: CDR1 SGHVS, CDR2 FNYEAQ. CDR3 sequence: CASSPRGQSYGYTF. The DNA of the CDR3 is TGTGCCAGCAGCCCGAGGGGGCAGAGTTATGGCTACACCTTC.

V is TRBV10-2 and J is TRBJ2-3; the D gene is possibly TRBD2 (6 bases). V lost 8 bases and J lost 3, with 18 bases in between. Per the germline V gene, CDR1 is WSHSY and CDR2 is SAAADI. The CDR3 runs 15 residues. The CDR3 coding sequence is TGCGCCAGCGCCCGGTTGGAGGGAGGAACAGATACGCAGTATTTT. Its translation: CASARLEGGTDTQYF.

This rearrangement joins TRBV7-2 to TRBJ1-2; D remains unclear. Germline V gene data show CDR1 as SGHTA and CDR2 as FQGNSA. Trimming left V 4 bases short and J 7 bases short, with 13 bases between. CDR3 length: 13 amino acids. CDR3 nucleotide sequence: TGTGCCAGCAGCTACCCTGTGATAAGTGGCTACACCTTC. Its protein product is CASSYPVISGYTF. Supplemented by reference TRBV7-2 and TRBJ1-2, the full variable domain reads GAGVSQSPSNKVTEKGKDVELRCDPISGHTALYWYRQSLGQGLEFLIYFQGNSAPDKSGLPSDRFSAERTGGSVSTLTIQRTQQEDSAVYLCASSYPVISGYTFGSGTRLTVV.

Here the CDR3 reads CSARNRGTDTQYF. The CDR3 DNA is TGCAGCGCTCGAAACAGGGGAACAGATACGCAGTATTTT. This rearrangement joins TRBV29-1 to TRBJ2-3; the match to TRBD1 covers 7 bases. The CDR3 totals 13 residues. With V trimmed by 7 bases and J by 3 bases, 7 bases remained unmatched. Germline-derived CDR1 and CDR2 are SQVTM and ANQGSEA.

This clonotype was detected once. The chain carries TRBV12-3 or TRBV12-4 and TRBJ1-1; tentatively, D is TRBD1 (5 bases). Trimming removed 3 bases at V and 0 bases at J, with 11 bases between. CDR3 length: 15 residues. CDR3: CASSFQGPMNTEAFF. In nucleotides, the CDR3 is TGTGCCAGCAGTTTTCAGGGTCCCATGAACACTGAAGCTTTCTTT.

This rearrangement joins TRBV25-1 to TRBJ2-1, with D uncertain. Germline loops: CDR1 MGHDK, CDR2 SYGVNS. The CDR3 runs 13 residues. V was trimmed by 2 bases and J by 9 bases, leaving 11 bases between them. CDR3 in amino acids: CASSENISGEQFF. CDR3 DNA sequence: TGTGCCAGCAGTGAAAATATAAGTGGTGAGCAGTTCTTC.

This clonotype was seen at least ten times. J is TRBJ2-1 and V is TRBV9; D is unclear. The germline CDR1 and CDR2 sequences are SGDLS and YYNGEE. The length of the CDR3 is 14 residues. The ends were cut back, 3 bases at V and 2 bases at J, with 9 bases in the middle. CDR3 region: CASSAETPYNEQFF. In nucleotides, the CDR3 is TGTGCCAGCAGCGCAGAGACACCCTACAATGAGCAGTTCTTC.

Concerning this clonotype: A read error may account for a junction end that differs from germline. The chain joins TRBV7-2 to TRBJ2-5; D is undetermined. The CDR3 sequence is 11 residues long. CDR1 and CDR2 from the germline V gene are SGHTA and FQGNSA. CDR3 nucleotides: TGTGCCGGCAGCTATGGGGAGACCCAGTACTTC. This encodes CAGSYGETQYF.